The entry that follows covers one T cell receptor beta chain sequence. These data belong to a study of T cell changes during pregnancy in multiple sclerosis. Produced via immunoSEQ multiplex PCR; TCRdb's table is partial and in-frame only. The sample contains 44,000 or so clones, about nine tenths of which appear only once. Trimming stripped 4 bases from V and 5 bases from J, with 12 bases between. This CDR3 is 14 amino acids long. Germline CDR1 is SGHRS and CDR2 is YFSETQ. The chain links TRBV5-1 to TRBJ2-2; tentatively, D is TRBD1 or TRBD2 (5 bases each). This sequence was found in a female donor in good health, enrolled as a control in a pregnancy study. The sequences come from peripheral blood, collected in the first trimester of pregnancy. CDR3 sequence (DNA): TGCGCCAGCAGCCTGGGGCCGGGGACCGGGGAGCTGTTTTTT. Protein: CASSLGPGTGELFF.